A selection of T cell receptor beta chains follows, all from one sample in a study of cytomegalovirus exposure and HLA in healthy donors. Method: immunoSEQ multiplex PCR; TCRdb's copy keeps in-frame clones and lacks some. The table has around 110,000 clones, roughly 9.9% seen once. Sequenced sample: PBMCs. The receptors were sampled from a man in his thirties or forties in good health and CMV-seronegative. Both conserved end residues are part of each CDR3. The order of the fields is J gene, D gene, V gene, clone size, CDR3 DNA, CDR3 protein. A D gene is named only where the DNA matches it firmly. Size values are once, few and many counts, or a class for expanded clones, and some rows have none.

>TRBJ2-1|TRBD1|TRBV18|.
TGTGCCAGCTCACTCACAGGGGGGTTTAATGAGCAGTTCTTC
CASSLTGGFNEQFF
>TRBJ1-6|.|TRBV5-8|.
TGTGCCAGCAGCCCCCTTCGTCTCCTTGAGGACTTT
CASSPLRLLEDF
>TRBJ2-1|TRBD2|TRBV5-6|few
TGTGCCAGCAGAAGGGGCAGGGGAGGTCTAGCGGGATACAATGAGCAGTTCTTC
CASRRGRGGLAGYNEQFF
>TRBJ1-6|.|TRBV7-9|few
TGTGCCAGCAGCTTAGCGCGGGCCGCGGGGGAATCACCCCTCCACTTT
CASSLARAAGESPLHF
>TRBJ2-2|TRBD1|TRBV6-1|few
TGTGCCAGCAGTGACAGGACAGGGGCCACCGGGGAGCTGTTTTTT
CASSDRTGATGELFF
>TRBJ2-5|.|TRBV7-8|.
TGTGCCAGCAGCCCACGGTCCGGGTTTCAAGAGACCCAGTACTTC
CASSPRSGFQETQYF
>TRBJ2-3|.|TRBV10-1|.
TGCGCCAGCCGGGCAGGGGCTATAGATACGCAGTATTTT
CASRAGAIDTQYF
>TRBJ1-2|.|TRBV19|.
TGTGCCAGCACCGTGGGGGGGACGGACTATGGCTACACCTTC
CASTVGGTDYGYTF
>TRBJ1-6|.|TRBV7-7|.
TGTGCTAGCAGCCCGGCGGGCGGATCCCTGGGTAATTCACCCCTCCACTTT
CASSPAGGSLGNSPLHF
>TRBJ2-3|TRBD2|TRBV7-8|.
TGTGCCAGCAGCTTAGCGGGGGAGGGGAGCACAGATACGCAGTATTTT
CASSLAGEGSTDTQYF
>TRBJ1-6|.|TRBV19|few
TGTGCCAGTACCGGGACACATCGCTATAATTCACCCCTCCACTTT
CASTGTHRYNSPLHF
>TRBJ2-5|.|TRBV15|few
TGTGCCACCAGCAGAGGGGCACAGGAGCAAGAGACCCAGTACTTC
CATSRGAQEQETQYF
>TRBJ2-1|.|TRBV27|few
TGTGCCAGCAGCCCGGGACACCTCCCTGGGTACAATGAGCAGTTCTTC
CASSPGHLPGYNEQFF
>TRBJ1-1|.|TRBV6-1|.
TGTGCCAGCAGTGAACGGATACAGGGCCCCACTGAAGCTTTCTTT
CASSERIQGPTEAFF
>TRBJ2-1|TRBD1|TRBV11-2|.
TGTGCCAGCAGATCAGGGGGATTTGATGAGCAGTTCTTC
CASRSGGFDEQFF
>TRBJ1-5|TRBD1|TRBV6-1|few
TGTGCCAGCAGTGGGACAGGGGGCCGGGATCAGCCCCAGCATTTT
CASSGTGGRDQPQHF
>TRBJ2-3|.|TRBV5-1|few
TGCGCCAGCAGCTTCACAGGGTTTTCTAGCACAGATACGCAGTATTTT
CASSFTGFSSTDTQYF
>TRBJ2-5|TRBD1|TRBV12-5|.
TGTGCTAGTGGCCCCGACAGGGCAATGACCCAGTACTTC
CASGPDRAMTQYF
>TRBJ2-3|TRBD1|TRBV11-2|.
TGTGCCAGCAGCTTACGCACAGGGGGCGGTACAGATACGCAGTATTTT
CASSLRTGGGTDTQYF
>TRBJ2-5|TRBD1|TRBV15|.
TGTGCCACCAGCAGAGACGGGACAGGGGGTAAAGGGACCCAGTACTTC
CATSRDGTGGKGTQYF
>TRBJ2-1|TRBD2|TRBV9|.
TGTGCCAGCAGCGTAGAGACGGGAGGTCTCTACAATGAGCAGTTCTTC
CASSVETGGLYNEQFF
>TRBJ2-3|.|TRBV5-1|few
TGCGCCAGCAGCGGGTGGGGGGGCACAGATACGCAGTATTTT
CASSGWGGTDTQYF
>TRBJ2-3|.|TRBV27|.
TGTGCCAGCAGCCTACAGTACCCAGATACGCAGTATTTT
CASSLQYPDTQYF
>TRBJ2-1|TRBD1|TRBV7-6|.
TGTGCCAGCAGCTTATCGGGACAGGGGAATTACAATGAGCAGTTCTTC
CASSLSGQGNYNEQFF
>TRBJ2-1|TRBD2|TRBV5-1|.
TGCGCCAGCAGCACCGGACTAGCGGGAGGGAGTGAGCAGTTCTTC
CASSTGLAGGSEQFF
>TRBJ2-7|.|TRBV7-9|few
TGTGCCAGCAGCTTAGCCGGGGTCTCCTACGAGCAGTACTTC
CASSLAGVSYEQYF
>TRBJ2-1|.|TRBV5-6|few
TGTGCCAGCAGCTTGCCCGATTGGGGCGGGACCCACTACAATGAGCAGTTCTTC
CASSLPDWGGTHYNEQFF
>TRBJ1-2|.|TRBV19|.
TGTGCCAGTAGTGGACGGGAGGGGAGAGCTAACTATGGCTACACCTTC
CASSGREGRANYGYTF
>TRBJ1-6|.|TRBV27|few
TGTGCCAGCAGTCCCGGGACTAGGGGGTCACCCCTCCACTTT
CASSPGTRGSPLHF
>TRBJ1-4|.|TRBV28|once
TGTGCCAGCAGTTTATCGGGGGTGGGGGAAAAACTGTTTTTT
CASSLSGVGEKLFF
>TRBJ2-3|.|TRBV7-7|few
TGTGCTAGCAGCTTAAGCGCAGGGGATACGCAGTATTTT
CASSLSAGDTQYF
>TRBJ2-3|TRBD2|TRBV19|.
TGTGCCAAACAATCCGGGACTATCTGCACAGATACGCAGTATTTT
CAKQSGTICTDTQYF
>TRBJ2-1|TRBD2|TRBV7-8|.
TGTGCCAGCAGCTTAGGTCTAGCGGGGGGGCTCTCCTACAATGAGCAGTTCTTC
CASSLGLAGGLSYNEQFF
>TRBJ2-1|.|TRBV6-4|few
TGTGCCAGCAGCGGGGGAGCCAACAATGAGCAGTTCTTC
CASSGGANNEQFF
>TRBJ2-2|TRBD2|TRBV11-2|few
TGTGCCAGCAGCTTAAGGAGTCTAGCGGGAGGGCCCGGGGAGCTGTTTTTT
CASSLRSLAGGPGELFF
>TRBJ2-1|.|TRBV6-1|.
TGTGCCAGCAGTGAAGTCCTTTTCAATGAGCAGTTCTTC
CASSEVLFNEQFF
>TRBJ2-1|.|TRBV28|few
TGTGCCAGCAGCTCCGACTGGAATGAGCAGTTCTTC
CASSSDWNEQFF
>TRBJ2-5|.|TRBV4-1|.
TGCGCCAGCAGCTCCATGCGGGGGCGGTACCAAGAGACCCAGTACTTC
CASSSMRGRYQETQYF
>TRBJ2-5|.|TRBV4-1|few
TGCGCCAGCAGCCAGCAGGACAACTCAGAGACCCAGTACTTC
CASSQQDNSETQYF
>TRBJ1-1|.|TRBV7-7|few
TGTGCTAGCAGCCCACACATGAACACTGAAGCTTTCTTT
CASSPHMNTEAFF
>TRBJ2-7|.|TRBV20-1|few
TGCAGTGCTCTTCTACTCGAGCAGTACTTC
CSALLLEQYF
>TRBJ2-7|TRBD1|TRBV11-2|few
TGTGCCAGCAGCTTACCGGGACAGGGGGGGACCGAGCAGTACTTC
CASSLPGQGGTEQYF
>TRBJ2-7|.|TRBV30|few
TGTGCCCACTCTAGCTCCTACGAGCAGTACTTC
CAHSSSYEQYF
>TRBJ2-7|.|TRBV5-1|.
TGCGCCAGCAGCTTGAGGGGGGGTGACTACGAGCAGTACTTC
CASSLRGGDYEQYF